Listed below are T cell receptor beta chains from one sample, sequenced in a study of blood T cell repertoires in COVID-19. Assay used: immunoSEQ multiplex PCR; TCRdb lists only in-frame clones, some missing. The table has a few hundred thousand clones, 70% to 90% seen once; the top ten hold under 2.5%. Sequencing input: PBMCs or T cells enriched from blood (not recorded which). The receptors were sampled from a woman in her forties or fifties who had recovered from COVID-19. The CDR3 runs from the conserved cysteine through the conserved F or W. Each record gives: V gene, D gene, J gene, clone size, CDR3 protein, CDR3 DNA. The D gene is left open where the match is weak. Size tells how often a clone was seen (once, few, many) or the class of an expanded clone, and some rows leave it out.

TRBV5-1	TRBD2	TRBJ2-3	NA	CASSLEGLAGFTDTQYF	TGCGCCAGCAGCTTGGAGGGCCTAGCGGGATTCACAGATACGCAGTATTTT
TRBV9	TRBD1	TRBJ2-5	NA	CASSALRDRQETQYF	TGTGCCAGCAGCGCCCTAAGGGACAGACAAGAGACCCAGTACTTC
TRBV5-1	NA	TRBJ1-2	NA	CASSLTGLNYGYTF	TGCGCCAGCAGCTTGACAGGGTTAAACTATGGCTACACCTTC
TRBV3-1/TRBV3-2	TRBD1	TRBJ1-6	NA	CASSPLTGEDSPLHF	TGTGCCAGCAGCCCTCTGACAGGGGAGGATTCACCCCTCCACTTT
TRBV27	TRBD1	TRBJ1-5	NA	CASSLRAGTVKADQPQHF	TGTGCCAGCAGTTTAAGGGCCGGGACAGTCAAGGCCGATCAGCCCCAGCATTTT
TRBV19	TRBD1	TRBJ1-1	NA	CASRRIRTGQNTEAFF	TGTGCCAGTAGAAGAATCAGGACAGGGCAGAACACTGAAGCTTTCTTT
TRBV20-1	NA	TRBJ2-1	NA	CSPRGGNEQFF	TGCAGTCCGAGAGGAGGAAATGAGCAGTTCTTC
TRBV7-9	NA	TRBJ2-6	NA	CASSSEAGANVLTF	TGTGCCAGCAGCTCCGAGGCTGGGGCCAACGTCCTGACTTTC
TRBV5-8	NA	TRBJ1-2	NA	CASSLEPRSDYGYTF	TGTGCCAGCAGCTTGGAGCCGCGGAGCGACTATGGCTACACCTTC
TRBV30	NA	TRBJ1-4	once	CAWSVGGANEKLFF	TGTGCCTGGAGTGTAGGGGGGGCTAATGAAAAACTGTTTTTT
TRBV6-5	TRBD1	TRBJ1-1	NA	CASSYLRQGGNTEAFF	TGTGCCAGCAGTTATCTTCGACAGGGCGGGAACACTGAAGCTTTCTTT
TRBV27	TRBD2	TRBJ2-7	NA	CASSSLGLGSYEQYF	TGTGCCAGCAGTTCCCTCGGACTAGGGAGCTACGAGCAGTACTTC
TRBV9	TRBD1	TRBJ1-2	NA	CASSPGQGSLSGYTF	TGTGCCAGCAGCCCAGGACAGGGATCCCTCTCTGGCTACACCTTC
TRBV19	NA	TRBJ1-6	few	CASSIRDGQKSSYNSPLHF	TGTGCCAGTAGTATAAGGGACGGACAGAAGAGCTCCTATAATTCACCCCTCCACTTT
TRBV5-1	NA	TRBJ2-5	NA	CASSPGMVQETQYF	TGCGCCAGCAGCCCCGGGATGGTCCAAGAGACCCAGTACTTC
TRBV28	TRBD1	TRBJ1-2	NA	CARGTARGYTF	TGTGCCAGAGGGACAGCAAGAGGCTACACCTTC
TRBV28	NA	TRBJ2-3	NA	CASSYGSLTDTQYF	TGTGCCAGCAGTTACGGGAGTCTGACAGATACGCAGTATTTT
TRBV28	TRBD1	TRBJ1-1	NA	CATQGAFGTEAFF	TGTGCCACTCAGGGGGCTTTTGGCACTGAAGCTTTCTTT
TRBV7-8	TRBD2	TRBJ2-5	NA	CASSLGGGLAGETQYF	TGTGCCAGCAGCTTAGGAGGGGGACTAGCGGGAGAGACCCAGTACTTC
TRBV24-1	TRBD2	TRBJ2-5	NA	CATVPLADWETQYF	TGTGCCACGGTCCCACTAGCGGATTGGGAGACCCAGTACTTC
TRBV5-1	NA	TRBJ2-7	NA	CASSSGLVSYEQYF	TGCGCCAGCAGCTCGGGACTGGTTTCCTACGAGCAGTACTTC
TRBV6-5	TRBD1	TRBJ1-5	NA	CASSYRGHNQPQHF	TGTGCCAGCAGTTACAGGGGGCACAATCAGCCCCAGCATTTT
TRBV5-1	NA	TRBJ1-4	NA	CASSSGQSYEKLFF	TGCGCCAGCAGCTCCGGACAGTCATATGAAAAACTGTTTTTT
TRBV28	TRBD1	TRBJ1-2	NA	CASSLTRLGTGGYYGYTF	TGTGCCAGCAGTTTGACTCGCCTGGGGACAGGGGGTTATTATGGCTACACCTTC
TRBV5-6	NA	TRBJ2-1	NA	CASSLYSRSRDEQFF	TGTGCCAGCAGCTTGTATTCCCGGTCGAGGGATGAGCAGTTCTTC
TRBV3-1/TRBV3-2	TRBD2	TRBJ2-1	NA	CASSQARSGGRVNEQFF	TGTGCCAGCAGCCAAGCTCGCAGCGGCGGGAGGGTAAATGAGCAGTTCTTC
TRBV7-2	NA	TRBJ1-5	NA	CASSLVASSNQPQHF	TGTGCCAGCAGCTTAGTTGCTAGTAGCAATCAGCCCCAGCATTTT
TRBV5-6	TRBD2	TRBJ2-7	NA	CASSPRLAPYEQYF	TGTGCCAGCAGCCCCAGACTAGCTCCCTACGAGCAGTACTTC
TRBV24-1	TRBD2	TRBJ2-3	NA	CATSDPGLAGTDTQYF	TGTGCCACCAGTGATCCCGGACTAGCGGGCACAGATACGCAGTATTTT
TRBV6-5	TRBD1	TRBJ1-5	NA	CASSYYRGQPQHF	TGTGCCAGCAGTTACTACAGGGGACAGCCCCAGCATTTT
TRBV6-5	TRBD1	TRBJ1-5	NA	CASRTGTGRNQPQHF	TGTGCCAGCAGGACTGGGACAGGGAGAAATCAGCCCCAGCATTTT
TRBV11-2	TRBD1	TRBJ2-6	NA	CASSHWTGSGANVLTF	TGTGCCAGCAGCCACTGGACAGGGTCTGGGGCCAACGTCCTGACTTTC
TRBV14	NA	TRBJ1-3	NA	CASSRFGGGPGNTIYF	TGTGCCAGCAGCCGATTTGGGGGGGGACCTGGAAACACCATATATTTT
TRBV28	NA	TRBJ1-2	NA	CASSPTAPGREGWNYGYTF	TGTGCCAGCAGTCCTACCGCTCCGGGCAGGGAAGGTTGGAACTATGGCTACACCTTC
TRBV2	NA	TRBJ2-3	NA	CALGAGPVTDTQYF	TGTGCCCTTGGGGCAGGCCCGGTCACAGATACGCAGTATTTT
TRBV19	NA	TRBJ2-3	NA	CASSVGVSTDTQYF	TGTGCCAGTTCTGTGGGAGTTAGCACAGATACGCAGTATTTT
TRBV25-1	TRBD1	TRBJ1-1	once	CASSEEDRGVLRAFF	TGTGCCAGCAGTGAAGAAGACAGGGGGGTGTTAAGAGCTTTCTTT
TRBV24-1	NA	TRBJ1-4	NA	CATSDSGLGDEKLFF	TGTGCCACCAGTGACTCAGGGCTGGGCGATGAAAAACTGTTTTTT
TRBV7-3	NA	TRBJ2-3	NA	CASSSGLMKSTDTQYF	TGTGCCAGCAGTTCGGGACTCATGAAGAGCACAGATACGCAGTATTTT
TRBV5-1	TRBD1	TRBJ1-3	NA	CASSFGQGGNTIYF	TGCGCCAGCAGCTTCGGACAGGGGGGAAACACCATATATTTT
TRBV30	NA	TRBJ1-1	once	CAWSVRVGTEAFF	TGTGCCTGGAGTGTCCGGGTTGGGACTGAAGCTTTCTTT
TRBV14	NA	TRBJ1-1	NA	CASSQTTPFPSPAFF	TGTGCCAGCAGCCAAACAACCCCCTTTCCATCGCCCGCTTTCTTT
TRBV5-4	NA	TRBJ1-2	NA	CASSLESGNGYTF	TGTGCCAGCAGCTTGGAGTCAGGGAATGGCTACACCTTC
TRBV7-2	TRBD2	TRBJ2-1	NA	CASSSGTSEYNEQFF	TGTGCCAGCAGCTCCGGGACTAGCGAATACAATGAGCAGTTCTTC
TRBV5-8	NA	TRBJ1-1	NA	CASSRRAEAFF	TGTGCCAGCAGCCGGAGAGCTGAAGCTTTCTTT
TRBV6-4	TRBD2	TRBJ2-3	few	CASGTSGSADTQYF	TGTGCCAGCGGTACTAGCGGGAGTGCAGATACGCAGTATTTT